This is a list of T cell receptor beta chains from one sample in a study of CD8 T cells in cerebrospinal fluid in Alzheimer's disease. TCRdb reprocessed the 10x single-cell sequencing reads and stores each CDR3 protein as one record, lacking DNA. Found here are about 1,400 distinct CDR3 sequences; the top ten clones hold about a tenth. Sequenced sample: cerebrospinal fluid. The receptors here all came from a human donor with mild cognitive impairment. Each CDR3 is given with its conserved first and last residue. Size is omitted from some rows. Given values are once, few, many or a class for expanded clones.

size	V	J	CDR3
large	TRBV28	TRBJ2-1	CASRTSGGSSYNEQFF
medium-sized	TRBV7-9	TRBJ1-4	CASSLAWGTTNEKLFF
medium-sized	TRBV19	TRBJ1-1	CASSINGREAFF
large	TRBV3-1	TRBJ1-2	CASSQDPALGYTF
medium-sized	TRBV10-2	TRBJ1-6	CASSDKTGTLNSPLHF
large	TRBV10-2	TRBJ2-2	CASRERAGELFF
medium-sized	TRBV5-1	TRBJ1-1	CASSLWQGALGTEAFF
medium-sized	TRBV2	TRBJ1-1	CASKTEDDGTEAFF
medium-sized	TRBV5-1	TRBJ1-2	CASTALPGAQGGYTF
medium-sized	TRBV11-2	TRBJ1-2	CASSKGPEAANYGYTF
medium-sized	TRBV6-5	TRBJ2-1	CASTSGTSGGNEQFF
medium-sized	TRBV6-1	TRBJ1-2	CASTERGASYGYTF
medium-sized	TRBV6-6	TRBJ1-1	CASSYSGGMNTEAFF
medium-sized	TRBV15	TRBJ2-5	CATSRDLGQVRQETQYF
medium-sized	TRBV6-1	TRBJ2-2	CASADRGIGAGELFF
.	TRBV20-1	TRBJ2-1	CSARGLAGTISYNEQFF
medium-sized	TRBV16	TRBJ2-6	CASSAGTGANVLTF
large	TRBV20-1	TRBJ2-2	CSARDPSSGGASGELFF
medium-sized	TRBV6-5	TRBJ1-2	CASMGTGPGGYTF
medium-sized	TRBV20-1	TRBJ2-1	CSATPGLASNEQFF
medium-sized	TRBV7-6	TRBJ1-6	CASSPGQTNSPLHF
large	TRBV7-8	TRBJ1-1	CASSLRGRRAFF
.	TRBV6-4	TRBJ2-3	CASSVDHQDTQYF
medium-sized	TRBV4-2	TRBJ2-3	CASGTGTDTQYF
large	TRBV11-2	TRBJ1-1	CASSSESGTGMNTEAFF
medium-sized	TRBV7-2	TRBJ2-1	CASSLVRGRDEQFF
.	TRBV6-2/TRBV6-3	TRBJ2-4	CASSSGGAGKNIQYF
large	TRBV3-1	TRBJ2-7	CASSQIEGGEQYF
medium-sized	TRBV11-1	TRBJ1-1	CASSLGGAHAEAFF
medium-sized	TRBV6-5	TRBJ2-2	CASGLWAGFAGELFF
large	TRBV7-2	TRBJ1-2	CASSLELSAGGYTF
medium-sized	TRBV12-3/TRBV12-4	TRBJ2-7	CASSFTLGEQYF
large	TRBV11-2	TRBJ1-1	CASSGGTGGRTEAFF
.	TRBV4-3	TRBJ2-7	CASSLVLAGAYEQYF
medium-sized	TRBV19	TRBJ2-3	CASSIGLGFTDTQYF
medium-sized	TRBV2	TRBJ1-6	CASSQDRGVNSPLHF
medium-sized	TRBV20-1	TRBJ2-4	CSAISGGAVAKNIQYF
.	TRBV12-5	TRBJ2-5	CASGLGTSGGVQETQYF
.	TRBV6-1	TRBJ1-1	CASSEVGDTEAFF
medium-sized	TRBV12-3/TRBV12-4	TRBJ2-3	CASRRTLDTQYF
medium-sized	TRBV5-1	TRBJ1-6	CASSLEGRTVSPLHF
medium-sized	TRBV9	TRBJ1-2	CASSPNTGTYGYTF
medium-sized	TRBV20-1	TRBJ1-1	CSARGTARSGAFF
medium-sized	TRBV11-2	TRBJ2-5	CASSLGSAGGRETQYF
medium-sized	TRBV27	TRBJ1-1	CASSADRGNMNTEAFF
medium-sized	TRBV19	TRBJ2-2	CASSIKAITGELFF
medium-sized	TRBV2	TRBJ2-1	CASGDRGYNEQFF
large	TRBV3-1	TRBJ2-4	CASSLLDRKNKNIQYF
medium-sized	TRBV5-6	TRBJ2-3	CASRGQGRTDTQYF
medium-sized	TRBV6-5	TRBJ2-1	CASSPLAGGRGEQFF
large	TRBV28	TRBJ2-1	CASRGTGGDNEQFF
medium-sized	TRBV9	TRBJ2-3	CASTKGASGGPQDF
medium-sized	TRBV6-5	TRBJ1-1	CASSYRTARENTEAFF
medium-sized	TRBV6-2/TRBV6-3	TRBJ2-7	CASSVDSSYEQYF